This T cell receptor (beta chain) was identified during a study of beta chain features in type 1 diabetes. Reverse transcribing all isolated RNA meant expressed TCRB transcripts were sequenced. Produced via immunoSEQ multiplex PCR; TCRdb's table is partial and in-frame only. Of around 500,000 clones listed, 25% to 35% were seen once; the top ten hold about 0.06%. This CDR3 region has 16 residues. V shed 3 bases and J shed 7 bases, with 18 bases lying between them. The germline gives CDR1 MGHDK, CDR2 SYGVNS. The sample was naive CD4+ T cells from blood. This receptor was identified in a man younger than 30 in good health. V and J are TRBV25-1 and TRBJ1-4; D remains unclear. Here the CDR3 reads CASSDPRWLVGEKLFF. CDR3 DNA: TGTGCCAGCAGTGACCCGCGGTGGTTGGTGGGTGAAAAACTGTTTTTT.